Included here is one TCR beta chain sequence, with context. The specificity of this receptor is unknown. No much larger clone exists at a distance of one base, and base qualities are not known. Trimming costs V 6 bases and J 8 bases, and their ends lie 22 bases apart. Reading the germline V gene gives CDR1 MNHEY and CDR2 SVGAGI. The CDR3 has 15 amino acids, counting the end cysteine and phenylalanine. The read is trimmed to its CDR3 DNA, 45 bases read in frame from base 1. This specimen comes from a study of T cell changes during pregnancy in multiple sclerosis (dated by TCRdb to between 2018 and 2020). With regard to the full study: The study examined how the T cell repertoire changed over the course of pregnancy in women with multiple sclerosis.

The method behind the library was the immunoSEQ multiplex PCR assay. The immuneACCESS repertoire file appears here via TCRdb, limited to in-frame rearrangements. These files lack a portion of the clones; in checked studies, under half of the deficit traces to unresolved V genes, and the cause of the others is not known. The sample table holds tens of thousands of clones, of which about 96% were seen once. Jointly, the top ten make up 2.5% of the sample. Recombination joined TRBV6-5 with TRBJ1-2; TRBD1 might be the D gene, on 5 matching bases. The specimen comprised CD8+ T cells from peripheral blood mononuclear cells, sampled after pregnancy. This clonotype was sampled from a female donor with multiple sclerosis, enrolled in a pregnancy study. The CDR3 reads as follows: CASRNGGSRSDGYTF. In nucleotide form, the sequence is TGTGCCAGCAGAAACGGGGGATCAAGGTCCGACGGCTACACCTTC.